The clone carrying this T cell receptor beta chain is a singleton in its sample. This entry is derived from a study of blood T cell repertoires in COVID-19. Study context: Acute and convalescent COVID-19 specimens originated in the United States, Italy and Spain. PBMCs, B-cell-depleted T cells, or T cells provided the cDNA or gDNA that made up the material.

In the original analysis: Estimated nucleated cell counts came from reference gene primer amplification. TCRdb keeps only in-frame clones here, not all; method: immunoSEQ multiplex PCR. The V and J calls and the clone size are those of that table, but D and trimming were determined from the DNA. This table has about 99,000 clones, approximately 84% appearing once. Germline V lookup: CDR1 MNHEY, CDR2 SMNVEV (reference sequence). The CDR3 spans 14 residues. V was pared by 6 bases and J by 9 bases, with 18 bases between. The specimen was peripheral blood. This TCR was sampled from a human donor in a cohort sampled during active or convalescent COVID-19. V usage is TRBV27 and J usage is TRBJ2-1; D perhaps matches TRBD1 (8 bases). The CDR3 loop reads CASRTAQGGAEQFF. For the CDR3, the DNA is TGTGCCAGCAGAACCGCACAGGGGGGGGCTGAGCAGTTCTTC.